This record covers a single T cell receptor beta chain. The sample comes from a study of blood T cell repertoires in COVID-19. Under the authors' procedure: Reference gene primer amplification in the assay estimated nucleated cell counts. TCRdb's copy holds only in-frame clones and misses some; the assay was immunoSEQ multiplex PCR. That table gives V, J and clone size, and the DNA gave D and trimming. The sample carries 140,000 or so clones, more than 65% recorded once. This CDR3 spans 14 amino acids. Germline V lookup: CDR1 MDHEN, CDR2 SYDVKM. V lost 6 bases to trimming and J lost 6 bases; unmatched junction nucleotides: 8.

The chain employs TRBV28 and TRBJ1-5; 7 bases are a match to TRBD1. This receptor was identified in a man aged 55 to 69 with active or convalescent COVID-19. Source material: peripheral blood. The CDR3 sequence: CASRSDRVIQPQHF. In DNA, the CDR3 is TGTGCCAGCAGGTCCGACAGGGTGATTCAGCCCCAGCATTTT.